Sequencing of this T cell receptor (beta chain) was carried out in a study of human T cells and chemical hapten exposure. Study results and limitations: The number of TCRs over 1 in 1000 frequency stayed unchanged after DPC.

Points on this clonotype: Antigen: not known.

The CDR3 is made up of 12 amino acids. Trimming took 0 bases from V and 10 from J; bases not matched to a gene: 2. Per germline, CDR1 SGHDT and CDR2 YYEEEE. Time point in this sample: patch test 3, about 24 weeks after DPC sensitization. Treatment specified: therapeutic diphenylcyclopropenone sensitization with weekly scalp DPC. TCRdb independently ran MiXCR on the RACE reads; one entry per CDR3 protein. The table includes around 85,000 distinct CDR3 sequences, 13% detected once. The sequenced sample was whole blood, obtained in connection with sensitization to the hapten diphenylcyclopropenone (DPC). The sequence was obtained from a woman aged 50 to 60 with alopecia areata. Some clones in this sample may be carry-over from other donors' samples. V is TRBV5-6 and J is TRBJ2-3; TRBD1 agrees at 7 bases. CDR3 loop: CASSLDRGAQYF. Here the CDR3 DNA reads TGTGCCAGCAGCTTGGACAGGGGCGCGCAGTATTTT.